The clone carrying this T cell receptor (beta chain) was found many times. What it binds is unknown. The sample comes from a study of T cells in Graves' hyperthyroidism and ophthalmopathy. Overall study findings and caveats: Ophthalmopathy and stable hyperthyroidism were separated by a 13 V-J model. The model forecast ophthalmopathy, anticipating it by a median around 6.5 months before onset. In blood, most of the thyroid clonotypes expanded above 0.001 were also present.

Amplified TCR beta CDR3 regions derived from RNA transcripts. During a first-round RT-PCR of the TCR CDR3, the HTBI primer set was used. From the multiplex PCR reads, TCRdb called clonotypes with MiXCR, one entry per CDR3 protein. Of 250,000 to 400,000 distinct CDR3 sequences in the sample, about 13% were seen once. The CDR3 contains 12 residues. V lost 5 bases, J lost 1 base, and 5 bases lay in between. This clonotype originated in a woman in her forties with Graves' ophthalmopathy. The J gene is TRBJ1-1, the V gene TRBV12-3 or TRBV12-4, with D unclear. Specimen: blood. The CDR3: CASSAGNTEAFF. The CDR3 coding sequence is TGTGCCAGCAGTGCAGGGAACACTGAAGCTTTCTTT.